What follows is one T cell receptor (beta chain) and its context. No antigen is known for it. Base qualities are not recorded, but no much larger clone differs from it by a single base. The data were obtained in a study of shared clonotypes between healthy human individuals (dated by TCRdb to 2020 to 2021). As for the study more broadly: The cohort comprised two women and a few men aged 18 to 49 years. For each donor, CD4 naive and CD4 memory were each run on three plates, CD8 naive on two plates, and CD8 memory on one plate. The study deeply sequenced blood TCR repertoires of several healthy adults to estimate repertoire size and the extent of clonotype sharing between individuals. To increase sequencing depth and limit assay-specific biases, different laboratories used diverse techniques to prepare libraries and sequence TCR repertoires. Leukapheresis yielded between about 0.85 and 10 billion PBMCs per donor. What the study reported, not specific to this receptor: Pairwise subsampling led to the expectation that sequencing depth would affect the degree of clonotype sharing among donors. Approximately 5% of naive CD4, 3.5% of naive CD8, 2% to 2.5% of memory CD4, and roughly 0.4% of memory CD8 clonotypes were shared across several donors. Naive subsets generally had larger estimated clonotype richness than memory subsets. Sampling was restricted to blood, and TCR repertoires in tissue are likely to differ from TCR repertoires in blood. Compared with non-shared clonotypes, clonotypes shared by all four sorted-subset donors had higher generation probabilities. Rarefaction of sorted-subset datasets indicated incomplete sequencing despite the large sequencing depth. Because the study included a small number of donors, the genetic and exposure-history diversity represented was limited.

Using the deep immunoSEQ assay, TCR CDR3 regions were amplified from genomic DNA by multiplex PCR. For each cell subset, the extracted genomic DNA was distributed evenly across all wells of several immunoSEQ 96-well plates, and each plate served as one replicate. For sorted subsets, approximately 210 ng of genomic DNA, equivalent to about 30,000 T cell genomes, went into each replicate PCR. Purified libraries were measured with a Qubit 3.0 fluorometer, size-checked on a Bioanalyzer 2100, and measured again with the KAPA Library Quantification kit. Every immunoSEQ 96-well plate was sequenced on a separate single-read 150-cycle Illumina NextSeq 550 flow cell. Under the source paper's analysis protocol: Because the immunoSEQ output held only junctional sequences and lacked quality scores, the filtering could not match the filtering applied to full-length reads. To assign V/J genes and CDR3, sequences were annotated using PyIR, a Python wrapper for IgBLAST v1.9, with IMGT germline references. Any read was removed if the V/J assignment was weak (E-value above 1e-6), the CDR3 was missing, or the read contained stop codons, out-of-frame junctions, or ambiguous translated residues. V3J clonotypes were defined as sequences sharing an identical inferred V gene, J gene, and CDR3 amino acid sequence. The percentage overlap between two repertoires was calculated by dividing the number of shared unique clonotypes by the size of the smaller repertoire. RTK rarefaction, the Chao1 estimator, and Recon v2.1 estimates of unobserved clonotypes were used to assess repertoire richness. For all TCRbeta clonotypes obtained by the gDNA method from four donors, generation probabilities were computed with OLGA. Entries here come from immuneACCESS through TCRdb and include only in-frame sequences with V and J called. Some clones fail to appear in such tables; in the studies checked, an unresolved V gene covers under half of the shortfall, and the cause of the remainder is unknown. Clone size and V and J calls were adopted from that table, with D and trimming inferred from the DNA. The sample profile shows roughly 2,300,000 clones; 85% to 95% of them were found once. Of the sample, 0.37% is held by the ten largest clones.

Donors were healthy HIV-negative adults with no recently reported acute infections or vaccinations. Only Caucasian adults living in Nashville, Tennessee, USA were represented among the donors. CD4+ T cells were enriched by magnetic negative selection, after which naive cells were positively selected on CD45RA and the negative fraction was taken as the memory subset. Blood was collected by leukapheresis, and PBMCs were isolated by Ficoll-Histopaque density gradient centrifugation and then cryopreserved in liquid nitrogen vapor phase. Analytical flow cytometry was used to check the purity and quantity of each magnetically sorted T cell population. Genomic DNA was isolated from every sorted fraction and measured by UV absorbance on a Nanodrop 2000c. Taken from the germline V gene, the CDR1 and CDR2 loops are SGHRS and YFSETQ. The CDR3 has 17 amino acids, counting the end cysteine and phenylalanine. Of all the DNA, just the CDR3 is kept, 51 bases in frame from base 1. V is clipped by 0 bases and J by 3 bases, and the sequence between their germline boundaries is 18 bases long.

This chain joins TRBV5-1 to TRBJ1-2; a confident D gene designation cannot be given. The TCR was taken from a man between 18 and 29 years old in good health. Some clones in this sample may be carry-over from other donors' samples. Source material: naive CD4+ T cells from PBMCs. The sample's cell subset or site label is to be understood as: CD45RA+ positively selected. At the DNA level, the sequence is TGCGCCAGCAGCTTGGTCGCCGGTGCCGTGGCCTACTATGGCTACACCTTC. The resulting protein is CASSLVAGAVAYYGYTF.